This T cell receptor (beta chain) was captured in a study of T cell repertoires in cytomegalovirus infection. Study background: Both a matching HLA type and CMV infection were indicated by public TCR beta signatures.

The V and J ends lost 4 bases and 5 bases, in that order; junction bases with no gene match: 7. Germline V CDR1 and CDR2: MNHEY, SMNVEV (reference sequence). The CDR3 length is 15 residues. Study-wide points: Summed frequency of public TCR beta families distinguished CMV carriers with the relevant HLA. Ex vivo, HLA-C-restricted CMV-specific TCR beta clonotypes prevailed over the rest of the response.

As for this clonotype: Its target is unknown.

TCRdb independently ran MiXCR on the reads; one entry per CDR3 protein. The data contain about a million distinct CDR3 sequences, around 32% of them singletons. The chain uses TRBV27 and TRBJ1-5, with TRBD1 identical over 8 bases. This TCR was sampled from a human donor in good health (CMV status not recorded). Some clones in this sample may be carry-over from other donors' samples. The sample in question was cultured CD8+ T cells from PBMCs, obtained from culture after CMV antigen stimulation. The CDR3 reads CASSSRDRSDQPQHF. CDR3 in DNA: TGTGCCAGCAGTTCCCGGGACAGGAGTGATCAGCCCCAGCATTTT.